The 5 T cell receptor beta chains below all came from one sample that was sequenced in a study of cytomegalovirus exposure and HLA in healthy donors. TCRdb's table, derived via immunoSEQ multiplex PCR, lists solely in-frame clones and lacks some. The data contain 50,000 to 80,000 clones, 95% of them singletons. The specimen was PBMCs. The source is a woman aged 18-29 years in good health and CMV-seropositive.

The count of this clone is one. The genes are TRBV28 and TRBJ2-7; 8 bases map to TRBD2. CDR1 and CDR2 (germline): MDHEN, SYDVKM. This CDR3 has 17 residues. V gave up 3 bases and J gave up 0 bases; unmatched junction bases: 10. Written as DNA, the CDR3 is TGTGCCAGCAGTTTTTCCGCTTGGCGGGGGGACTCCTACGAGCAGTACTTC. Translation: CASSFSAWRGDSYEQYF.

V and J are TRBV30 and TRBJ1-1, with D tentatively TRBD1 (6 bases). The CDR3 covers 16 residues. Germline V gene sequence: CDR1 GTSNPN, CDR2 SVGIG (reference sequence). The V and J ends lost 0 bases and 5 bases respectively, with 19 bases between them. The CDR3 loop reads CAWSVRRGGEGTEAFF. The CDR3 bases are TGTGCCTGGAGTGTACGAAGGGGGGGAGAGGGAACTGAAGCTTTCTTT.

This clone is a singleton in its sample. The chain uses TRBV19 and TRBJ2-3; the match to TRBD2 covers 11 bases. Germline lookup yields CDR1 LNHDA and CDR2 SQIVND (reference sequence). There are 16 residues in the CDR3. The ends lost 10 bases at V and 4 bases at J; junction bases unmatched: 13. CDR3 sequence reads: CATALAGEGGPDTQYF. The CDR3, as DNA: TGTGCCACCGCACTAGCGGGAGAAGGGGGTCCAGATACGCAGTATTTT.

The genes are TRBV11-1 and TRBJ2-1; 12 bases align to TRBD2. The CDR3 is made up of 13 amino acids. Germline V gene lookup returns CDR1 SGHAT and CDR2 FQDESV (reference sequence). The CDR3 DNA is TGTGCTGCGCGGGCTAGCGGGAGGGCTGAGCAGTTCTTC. This sequence encodes CAARASGRAEQFF. Complete variable domain (other parts from reference TRBV11-1 and TRBJ2-1): EAEVAQSPRYKITEKSQAVAFWCDPISGHATLYWYRQILGQGPELLVQFQDESVVDDSQLPKDRFSAERLKGVDSTLKIQPAELGDSAMYLCAARASGRAEQFFGPGTRLTVL.

The chain recombines TRBV1 with TRBJ2-1; the listed D gene, TRBD2, was not tested against the DNA. TRBV1 is noted as a pseudogene. The CDR3 length is 16 residues. The CDR3 protein is CTSSQGTGGLGNEQFF. In nucleotides, the CDR3 is TGCACCAGCAGCCAAGGAACGGGGGGGCTGGGGAATGAGCAGTTCTTC.